The 3 T cell receptor beta chains presented below share a single source sample, sequenced in a study of control samples from healthy donors and cancer patients. Data came from immunoSEQ multiplex PCR; TCRdb stores just in-frame clones and leaves some out. The sample shows approximately 41,000 clones, approximately 94% of them seen only once. What was sequenced was blood. The receptors shown here come from a man between 60 and 70 years old in good health.

This clone came up a few times. The chain carries TRBV7-2 and TRBJ1-3; D gene unclear. Looked up from germline, CDR1 is SGHTA and CDR2 is FQGNSA. The CDR3 spans 15 residues. V was clipped by 5 bases and J by 4 bases, with 15 bases between them. The DNA for the CDR3 is TGTGCCAGCAGCACTTTGGACGGCCTCGGAAACACCATATATTTT. Translating gives CASSTLDGLGNTIYF.

The chain employs TRBV9 and TRBJ1-2; unclear D gene. V was cut by 0 bases and J by 2 bases, with 2 bases left in between. The CDR3 contains 12 residues. Germline lookup yields CDR1 SGDLS and CDR2 YYNGEE. CDR3 sequence (DNA): TGTGCCAGCAGCGTAGTAAACTATGGCTACACCTTC. As protein: CASSVVNYGYTF.

The CDR3 region is CASSRSPHEQYF. The CDR3 DNA sequence: TGTGCCAGCAGCCGAAGCCCGCACGAGCAGTACTTC. This rearrangement joins TRBV6-1 to TRBJ2-7; D gene uncertain. Germline V gene sequence: CDR1 MNHNS, CDR2 SASEGT. The CDR3 consists of 12 residues. V lost 6 bases, J lost 5 bases, and 11 bases lay in between.